Reported below is one T cell receptor (beta chain). Researchers ran the PCR with 60 Vbeta and 13 Jbeta primers. Libraries were prepared by immunoSEQ multiplex PCR; TCRdb keeps only in-frame clonotypes and omits some of them. The data show some 190,000 clones, roughly 80% seen once. The CDR3 is 18 residues long. V was pared by 1 base and J by 9 bases, with 25 bases between. The V gene's germline CDR1 is SGHVS and CDR2 FQNEAQ. This sample stems from a study of cytomegalovirus exposure and HLA in healthy donors. Regarding donors, all were healthy bone marrow donors. The receptor was isolated from a male donor in good health and CMV-seronegative. The V call is TRBV7-8, the J call TRBJ2-4; a possible D gene is TRBD2 (7 bases). Sequencing used PBMCs. For the CDR3, the DNA is TGTGCCAGCAGCTTAGTGGACCCAAGAGCCGGGGGGCTCACCATTCAGTACTTC. Amino acid sequence: CASSLVDPRAGGLTIQYF.